The T cell receptor (beta chain) under discussion was sequenced for a study of spatial heterogeneity in lung cancer. Turning to the study itself: In tumor regions TCR transcript counts correlated strongly with a matched bulk RNA-seq T cell module score.

Time point in this sample: sample taken at primary tumor resection. Unsorted whole RNA from tumor, nontumor lung or frozen PBMC underwent sequencing. Germline CDR1 SGHDT, CDR2 YYEEEE. The CDR3 loop spans 16 amino acids. Trimming cost V 5 bases and J 2 bases; bases outside gene matches: 1. A remark on this clonotype: As yet, its antigen is unknown.

Unique molecular identifiers tagged every individual TCR cDNA molecule. TCRdb processed the 5' RACE reads anew with MiXCR; each CDR3 protein has one entry. The sample yields 20,000 to 30,000 distinct CDR3 sequences, approximately 9% seen once. Regarding the study as a whole: Tumors with more nonsynonymous mutations had more expanded intratumoral alpha and beta TCRs.

This rearrangement joins TRBV5-6 to TRBJ2-4; 16 bases align to TRBD2. Sample: lung tumor tissue, taken at surgery. This sequence was found in a male donor with early-stage non-small cell lung cancer. The chain's CDR3 is CASRGLAGGSKNIQYF. For the CDR3, the DNA is TGTGCCAGCAGGGGACTAGCGGGAGGGTCCAAAAACATTCAGTACTTC. Variable domain in full (rest from reference TRBV5-6 and TRBJ2-4): DAGVTQSPTHLIKTRGQQVTLRCSPKSGHDTVSWYQQALGQGPQFIFQYYEEEERQRGNFPDRFSGHQFPNYSSELNVNALLLGDSALYLCASRGLAGGSKNIQYFGAGTRLSVL.